The 5 T cell receptor beta chains reported below all come from one sample, sequenced in a study of T cell responses to AZD1222 COVID-19 vaccine. The table came from immunoSEQ multiplex PCR; TCRdb's copy has only in-frame clones and leaves some out. The sample carries roughly 120,000 clones, 70% to 90% recorded once. Sample: peripheral blood, taken on day 0 of AZD1222 vaccination. The receptors here all came from an adult in good health.

The V gene is TRBV4-1, the J gene TRBJ1-5; D gene uncertain. There are 15 residues in the CDR3. V was pared by 4 bases and J by 0 bases, with 10 bases between. Germline lookup yields CDR1 MGHRA and CDR2 YSYEKL. As DNA, the CDR3 is TGCGCCAGCAGCCTTCAGGATGTTAGCAATCAGCCCCAGCATTTT. Amino acids: CASSLQDVSNQPQHF.

V and J are TRBV7-7 and TRBJ2-5; tentatively, D is TRBD2 (6 bases). The germline CDR1 and CDR2 sequences are SSHAT and FNYEAQ (reference sequence). The CDR3 is 15 amino acids. V dropped 1 base and J dropped 7 bases, with 16 bases sitting between them. In DNA, the CDR3 is TGTGCCAGCAGCTTAGGGAGTCCGGGGGATACGACCCAGTACTTC. Protein product: CASSLGSPGDTTQYF.

Here the CDR3 DNA reads TGTGCCAGTAGTAACGTTCCAGGACAGGGCTTCTACGGCTACACCTTC. It encodes CASSNVPGQGFYGYTF. This chain uses TRBV19 with TRBJ1-2; TRBD1 agrees at 8 bases. V lost 4 bases to trimming and J lost 8 bases; unmatched junction nucleotides: 15. This CDR3 is 16 amino acids long. Germline V gives CDR1 LNHDA, CDR2 SQIVND (reference sequence).

CDR3 sequence: CAINHQGNTGELFF. The CDR3 DNA reads TGTGCCATCAACCATCAGGGGAACACCGGGGAGCTGTTTTTT. V usage is TRBV10-3 and J usage is TRBJ2-2; D perhaps matches TRBD1 (5 bases). This CDR3 has 14 amino acids. V lost 7 bases to trimming and J lost 1 base, with 10 bases between them. Germline-derived CDR1 and CDR2 are ENHRY and SYGVKD.

The J gene is TRBJ2-2, the V gene TRBV5-1; the match to TRBD1 covers 7 bases. The germline CDR1 and CDR2 sequences are SGHRS and YFSETQ. CDR3 length: 13 amino acids. The J segment lost 6 bases and the V segment lost 3 bases, leaving 2 bases of the junction unmatched. The CDR3 loop reads CASSSTGAGELFF. CDR3 in DNA: TGCGCCAGCAGCTCCACAGGGGCCGGGGAGCTGTTTTTT.